In this sample, the clone carrying this TCR beta chain turned up a few times. Per the germline V gene, CDR1 is LNHDA and CDR2 is SQIVND (reference sequence). Trimming stripped 5 bases from V and 4 bases from J, with 17 bases between. The CDR3 runs 15 residues. The record originates from a study of metastatic and nonmetastatic thyroid tumors. All patients were treatment-naive before thyroid surgery. TCRdb re-called clones from the PCR reads using MiXCR. The sample holds some 20,000 clones, approximately 30% seen once. Sample: tumor tissue. The TCR comes from a female donor with papillary thyroid cancer or a benign thyroid nodule (not recorded which). Some clones in this sample may be carry-over from other donors' samples. This chain uses TRBV19 with TRBJ1-2; D perhaps matches TRBD1 (6 bases). The CDR3 DNA sequence: TGTGCCAGTAGTTCCCCGTGGGGGCAGGCCTATGGCTACACCTTC. Protein product: CASSSPWGQAYGYTF.